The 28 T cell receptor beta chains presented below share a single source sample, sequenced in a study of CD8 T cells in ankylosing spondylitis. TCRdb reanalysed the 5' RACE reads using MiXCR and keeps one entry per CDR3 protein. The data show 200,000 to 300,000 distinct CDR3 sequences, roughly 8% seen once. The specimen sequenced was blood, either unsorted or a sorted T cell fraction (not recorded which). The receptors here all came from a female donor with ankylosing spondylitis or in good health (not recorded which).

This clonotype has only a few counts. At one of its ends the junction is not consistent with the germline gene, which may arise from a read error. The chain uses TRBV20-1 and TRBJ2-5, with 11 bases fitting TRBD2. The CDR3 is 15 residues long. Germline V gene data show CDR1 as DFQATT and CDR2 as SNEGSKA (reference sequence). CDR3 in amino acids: CSASGTSGGGETQYF. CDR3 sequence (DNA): TGCAGTGCTTCTGGGACTAGCGGAGGAGGGGAGACCCAATACTTC.

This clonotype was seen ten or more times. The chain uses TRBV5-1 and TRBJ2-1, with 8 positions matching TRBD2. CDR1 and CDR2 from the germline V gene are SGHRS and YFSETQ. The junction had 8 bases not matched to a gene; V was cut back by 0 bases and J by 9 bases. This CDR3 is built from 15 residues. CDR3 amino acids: CASSLEAAGDSEQFF. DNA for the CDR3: TGCGCCAGCAGCTTGGAAGCAGCGGGAGACAGTGAGCAGTTCTTC. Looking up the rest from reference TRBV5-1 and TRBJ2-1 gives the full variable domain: KAGVTQTPRYLIKTRGQQVTLSCSPISGHRSVSWYQQTPGQGLQFLFEYFSETQRNKGNFPGRFSGRQFSNSRSEMNVSTLELGDSALYLCASSLEAAGDSEQFFGPGTRLTVL.

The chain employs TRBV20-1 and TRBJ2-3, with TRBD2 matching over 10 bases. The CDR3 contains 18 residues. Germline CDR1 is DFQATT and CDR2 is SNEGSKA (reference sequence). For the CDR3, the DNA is TGCTGGGCCCAAGGGGGACCCGAAACTAGCGGGAACACAGATACGCAGTATTTT. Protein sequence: CWAQGGPETSGNTDTQYF.

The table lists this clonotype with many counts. The CDR3 DNA follows: TGTGCCAGCAGCAACACCGGGGCCAACGTCCTGACTTTC. Its protein product is CASSNTGANVLTF. The rearrangement joins TRBV21-1 to TRBJ2-6. TRBV21-1 is a pseudogene. This CDR3 has 13 residues.

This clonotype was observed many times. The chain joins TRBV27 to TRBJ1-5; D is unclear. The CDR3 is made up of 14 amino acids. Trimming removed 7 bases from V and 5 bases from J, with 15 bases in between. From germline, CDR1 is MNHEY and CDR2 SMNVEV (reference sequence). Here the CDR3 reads CASTSRQVDQPQHF. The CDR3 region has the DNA TGTGCCAGCACCTCCCGGCAGGTCGATCAGCCCCAGCATTTT.

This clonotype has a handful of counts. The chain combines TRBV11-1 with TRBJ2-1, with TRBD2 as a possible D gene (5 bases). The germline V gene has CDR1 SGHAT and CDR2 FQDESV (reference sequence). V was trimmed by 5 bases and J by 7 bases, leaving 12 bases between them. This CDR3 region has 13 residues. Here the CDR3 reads CASSVLGVNEQFF. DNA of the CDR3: TGTGCCAGCAGCGTACTCGGGGTGAATGAGCAGTTCTTC.

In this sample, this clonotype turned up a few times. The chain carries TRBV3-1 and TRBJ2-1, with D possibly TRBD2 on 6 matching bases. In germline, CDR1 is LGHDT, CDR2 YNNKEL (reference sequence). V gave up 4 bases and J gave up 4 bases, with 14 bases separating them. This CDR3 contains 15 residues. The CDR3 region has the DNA TGTGCCAGCAGCCCCCTGCGGGGCACTTACAATGAGCAGTTCTTC. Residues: CASSPLRGTYNEQFF.

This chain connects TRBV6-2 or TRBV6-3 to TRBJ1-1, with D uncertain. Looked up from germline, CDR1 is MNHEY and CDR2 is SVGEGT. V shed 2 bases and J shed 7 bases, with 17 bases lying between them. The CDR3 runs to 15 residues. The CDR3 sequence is CASSYHDPRVVEAFF. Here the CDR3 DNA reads TGTGCCAGCAGTTACCATGACCCCCGGGTTGTTGAAGCTTTCTTT.

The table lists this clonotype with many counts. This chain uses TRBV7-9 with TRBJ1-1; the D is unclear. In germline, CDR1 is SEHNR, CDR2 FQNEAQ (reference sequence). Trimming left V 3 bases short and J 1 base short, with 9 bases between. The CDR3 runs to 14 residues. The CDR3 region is CASSLGDTNTEAFF. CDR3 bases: TGTGCCAGCAGCTTGGGTGATACGAACACTGAAGCTTTCTTT. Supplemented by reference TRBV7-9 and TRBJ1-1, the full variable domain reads DTGVSQNPRHKITKRGQNVTFRCDPISEHNRLYWYRQTLGQGPEFLTYFQNEAQLEKSRLLSDRFSAERPKGSFSTLEIQRTEQGDSAMYLCASSLGDTNTEAFFGQGTRLTVV.

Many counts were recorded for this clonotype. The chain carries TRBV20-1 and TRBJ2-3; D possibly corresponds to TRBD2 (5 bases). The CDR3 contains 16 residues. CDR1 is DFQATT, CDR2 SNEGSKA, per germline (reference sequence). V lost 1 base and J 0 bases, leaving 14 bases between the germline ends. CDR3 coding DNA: TGCAGTGCTAGAGTAGGGCTAGCAGCTAGCACAGATACGCAGTATTTT. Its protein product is CSARVGLAASTDTQYF.

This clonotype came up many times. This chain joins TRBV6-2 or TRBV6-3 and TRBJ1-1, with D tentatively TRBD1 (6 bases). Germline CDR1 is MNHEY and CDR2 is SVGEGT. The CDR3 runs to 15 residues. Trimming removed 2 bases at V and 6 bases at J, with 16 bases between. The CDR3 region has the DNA TGTGCCAGCAGTTACGGTCCGGACAGTAAATCTGAAGCTTTCTTT. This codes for CASSYGPDSKSEAFF.

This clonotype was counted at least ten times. CDR3 residues: CASSLAIRFYEQYF. The CDR3 coding sequence is TGTGCCAGCAGCTTAGCGATCCGGTTTTACGAGCAGTACTTC. The chain joins TRBV7-2 to TRBJ2-7; D ambiguous. Germline V gene sequence: CDR1 SGHTA, CDR2 FQGNSA. Trimming cost V 0 bases and J 4 bases, with 10 bases left between them. This CDR3 is 14 amino acids long.

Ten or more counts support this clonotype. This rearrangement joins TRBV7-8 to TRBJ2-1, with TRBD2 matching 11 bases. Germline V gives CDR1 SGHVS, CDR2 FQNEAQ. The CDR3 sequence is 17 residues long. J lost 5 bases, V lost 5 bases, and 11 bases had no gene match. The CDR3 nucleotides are TGTGCCAGCAGCCAGATAGTAGCGGGAGGGAGGAACAATGAGCAGTTCTTC. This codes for CASSQIVAGGRNNEQFF.

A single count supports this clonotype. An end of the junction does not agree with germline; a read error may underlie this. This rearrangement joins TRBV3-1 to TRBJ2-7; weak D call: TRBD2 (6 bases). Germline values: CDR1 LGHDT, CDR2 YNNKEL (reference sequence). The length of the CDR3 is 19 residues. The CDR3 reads CASTQDPRWRASSYYEQYF. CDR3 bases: TGTGCCAGCACCCAAGATCCTCGCTGGAGGGCCTCCTCCTACTACGAGCAGTACTTC.

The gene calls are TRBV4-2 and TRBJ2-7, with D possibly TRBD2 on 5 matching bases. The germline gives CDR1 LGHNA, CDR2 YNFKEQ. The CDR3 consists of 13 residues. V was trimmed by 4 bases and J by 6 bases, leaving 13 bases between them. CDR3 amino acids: CASSPGVPCEQYF. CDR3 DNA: TGTGCCAGCAGCCCCGGGGTGCCCTGCGAGCAGTACTTC.

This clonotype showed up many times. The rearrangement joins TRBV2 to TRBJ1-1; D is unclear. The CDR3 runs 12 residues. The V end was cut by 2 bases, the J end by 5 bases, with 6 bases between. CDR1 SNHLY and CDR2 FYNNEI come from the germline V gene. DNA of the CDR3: TGTGCCAGCAGTGAATCCACGACTGAAGCTTTCTTT. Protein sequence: CASSESTTEAFF. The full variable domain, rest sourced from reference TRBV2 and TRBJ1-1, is EPEVTQTPSHQVTQMGQEVILRCVPISNHLYFYWYRQILGQKVEFLVSFYNNEISEKSEIFDDQFSVERPDGSNFTLKIRSTKLEDSAMYFCASSESTTEAFFGQGTRLTVV.

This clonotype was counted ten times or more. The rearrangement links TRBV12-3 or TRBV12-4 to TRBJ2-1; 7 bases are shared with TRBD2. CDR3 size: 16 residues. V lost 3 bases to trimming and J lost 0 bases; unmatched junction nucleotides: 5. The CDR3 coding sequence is TGTGCCAGCAGTTTCGCTAGCGGCAGCTCCTACAATGAGCAGTTCTTC. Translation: CASSFASGSSYNEQFF.

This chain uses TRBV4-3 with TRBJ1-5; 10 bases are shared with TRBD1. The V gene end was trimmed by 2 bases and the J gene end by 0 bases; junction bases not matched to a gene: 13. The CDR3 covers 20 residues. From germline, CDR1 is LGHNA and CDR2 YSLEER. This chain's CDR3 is CASSQRLGTGDAYSNQPQHF. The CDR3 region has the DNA TGCGCCAGCAGCCAACGCCTCGGGACAGGGGATGCCTATAGCAATCAGCCCCAGCATTTT.

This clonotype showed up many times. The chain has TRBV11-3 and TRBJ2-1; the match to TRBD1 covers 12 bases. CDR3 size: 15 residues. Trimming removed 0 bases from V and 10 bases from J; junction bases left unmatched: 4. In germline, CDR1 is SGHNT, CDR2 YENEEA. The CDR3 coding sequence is TGTGCCAGCAGCTTAGACCCCGGGACAGGGGGCGAGCAGTTCTTC. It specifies CASSLDPGTGGEQFF.

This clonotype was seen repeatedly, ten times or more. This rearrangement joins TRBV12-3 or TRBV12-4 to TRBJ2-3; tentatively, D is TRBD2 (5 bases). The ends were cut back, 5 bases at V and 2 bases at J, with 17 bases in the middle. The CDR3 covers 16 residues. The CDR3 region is CASSPLDSLSTDTQYF. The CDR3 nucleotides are TGTGCCAGCAGTCCACTGGACTCTCTGTCCACAGATACGCAGTATTTT.

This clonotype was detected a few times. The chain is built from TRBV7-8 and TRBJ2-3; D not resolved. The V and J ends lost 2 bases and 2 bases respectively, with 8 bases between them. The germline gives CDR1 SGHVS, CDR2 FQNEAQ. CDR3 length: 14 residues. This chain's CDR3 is CASSLRSSTDTQYF. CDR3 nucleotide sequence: TGTGCCAGCAGCTTAAGGAGTTCCACAGATACGCAGTATTTT. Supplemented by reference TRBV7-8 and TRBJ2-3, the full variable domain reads GAGVSQSPRYKVAKRGQDVALRCDPISGHVSLFWYQQALGQGPEFLTYFQNEAQLDKSGLPSDRFFAERPEGSVSTLKIQRTQQEDSAVYLCASSLRSSTDTQYFGPGTRLTVL.

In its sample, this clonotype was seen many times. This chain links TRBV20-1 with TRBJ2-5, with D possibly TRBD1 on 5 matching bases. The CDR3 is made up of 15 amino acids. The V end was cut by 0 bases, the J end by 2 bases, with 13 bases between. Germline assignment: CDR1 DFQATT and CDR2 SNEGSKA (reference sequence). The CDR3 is CSARDGADSQETQYF. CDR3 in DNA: TGCAGTGCTAGAGATGGGGCCGACAGTCAAGAGACCCAGTACTTC.

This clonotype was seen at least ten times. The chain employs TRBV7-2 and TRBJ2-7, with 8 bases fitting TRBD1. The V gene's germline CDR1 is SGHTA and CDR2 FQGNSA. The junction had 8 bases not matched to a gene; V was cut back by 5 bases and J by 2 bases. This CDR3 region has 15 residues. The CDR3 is CASSQTGDTTYEQYF. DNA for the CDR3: TGTGCCAGCAGCCAGACAGGGGACACGACCTACGAGCAGTACTTC.

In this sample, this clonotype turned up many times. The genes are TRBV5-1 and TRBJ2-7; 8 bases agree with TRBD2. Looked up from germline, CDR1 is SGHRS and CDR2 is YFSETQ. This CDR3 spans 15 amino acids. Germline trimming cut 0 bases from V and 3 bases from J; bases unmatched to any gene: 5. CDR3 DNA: TGCGCCAGCAGCTTGGGAGCGGGAGTCGACTACGAGCAGTACTTC. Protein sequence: CASSLGAGVDYEQYF.

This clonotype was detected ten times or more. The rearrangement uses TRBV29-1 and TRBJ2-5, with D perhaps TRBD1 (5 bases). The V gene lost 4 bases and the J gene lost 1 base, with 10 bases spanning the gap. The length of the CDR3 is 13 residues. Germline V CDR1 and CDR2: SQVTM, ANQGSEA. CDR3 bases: TGCAGCGTTGCCGGACACCTCCAAGAGACCCAGTACTTC. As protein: CSVAGHLQETQYF.

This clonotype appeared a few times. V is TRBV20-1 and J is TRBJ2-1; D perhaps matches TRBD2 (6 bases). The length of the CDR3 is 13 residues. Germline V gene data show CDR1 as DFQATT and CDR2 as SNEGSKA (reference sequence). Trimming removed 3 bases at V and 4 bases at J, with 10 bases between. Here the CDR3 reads CSARRDGYNEQFF. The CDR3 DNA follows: TGCAGTGCTAGGCGGGACGGTTACAATGAGCAGTTCTTC.

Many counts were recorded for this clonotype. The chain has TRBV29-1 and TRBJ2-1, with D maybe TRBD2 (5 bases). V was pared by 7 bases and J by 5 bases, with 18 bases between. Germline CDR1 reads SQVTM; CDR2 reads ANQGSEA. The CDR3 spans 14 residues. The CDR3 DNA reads TGCAGCGGGGCCCAACTAGTGCCCCACAATGAGCAGTTCTTC. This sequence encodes CSGAQLVPHNEQFF.

The CDR3 is CSALDSLDVLNQPQHF. The CDR3 DNA reads as TGCAGTGCTCTGGACAGTTTAGACGTCTTAAATCAGCCCCAGCATTTT. The chain combines TRBV20-1 with TRBJ1-5; perhaps TRBD1 as D (6 bases). Trimming shortened V by 5 bases and J by 4 bases, and 21 bases separated the two germline ends. Per germline, CDR1 DFQATT and CDR2 SNEGSKA (reference sequence). This CDR3 has 16 residues.